The clone carrying this TCR beta chain was detected only a few times. Germline CDR1 and CDR2: MNHNS and SASEGT. This CDR3 has 15 residues. V lost 5 bases to trimming and J lost 6 bases; unmatched junction nucleotides: 10. The authors sequenced patients whose flow cytometry had shown CD8+CD57+ cell expansion. The template used for profiling TCR beta VDJ and CDR3 was genomic DNA. MiXCR, run by TCRdb on the reads, gives a single entry per CDR3 protein. The sample contains about 240,000 distinct CDR3 sequences, approximately 45% of which appear only once. This record belongs to a study of CD8+CD57+ T cells in acquired aplastic anemia.

Sequenced input: sorted CD4+, CD8+, or CD8+CD57+ T cells (not recorded which) from PBMCs. The rearrangement links TRBV6-1 to TRBJ1-2; 9 bases line up with TRBD1. The origin of this receptor is a human donor with aplastic anemia. The CDR3 nucleotides read TGTGCCAGCAGTCACCGCGGGACAGGGCCGGATGGCTACACCTTC. Amino acid sequence: CASSHRGTGPDGYTF.